This entry features one T cell receptor beta chain sequence. The sample originates from a study of identical twins. Trimming left V 8 bases short and J 8 bases short, with 12 bases between. Germline loops: CDR1 SQVTM, CDR2 ANQGSEA. There are 10 residues in the CDR3. TCRdb itself ran the 5' RACE reads through MiXCR, one entry per CDR3 protein. The sample lists 650,000 to 800,000 distinct CDR3 sequences; 8.6% were seen once. The same sample was also used in a study of yellow fever vaccine responses in identical twins.

Sequences were obtained from PBMCs. This sequence originates from a woman aged 18-35 years in good health. The chain uses TRBV29-1 and TRBJ1-1, with D tentatively TRBD1 (6 bases). The CDR3 DNA sequence: TGCAGCATTCCGGGGGCAGAAGCTTTCTTT. Encoded protein: CSIPGAEAFF.